The 27 T cell receptor beta chains below all came from one sample that was sequenced in a study of OX40 agonist ivuxolimab in advanced cancers. Library creation used the immunoSEQ multiplex PCR assay. This is the immuneACCESS table as TCRdb keeps it, with only in-frame sequences that have V and J called. A part of the clones is gone; compared with another copy, unresolved V genes explain less than half, and the rest is unexplained. The sample contains some 80,000 clones, 87% of them found a single time. The ten largest account for more than 0.5% of the sample. The source was CD4+ or CD8+ T cells sorted from blood, collected in a trial of the OX40 agonist ivuxolimab. The origin of the receptors is an adult with an advanced solid tumor such as melanoma, head and neck, liver or kidney cancer.

The chain combines TRBV14 with TRBJ2-7, with D perhaps matching TRBD2 (6 bases). The CDR3 runs 13 residues. Per germline, CDR1 SGHDN and CDR2 FVKESK. V shed 3 bases and J shed 6 bases, with 12 bases lying between them. Written as DNA, the CDR3 is TGTGCCAGCAGCCAGGCGGGAATACCCGAGCAGTACTTC. Amino acid sequence: CASSQAGIPEQYF.

The rearrangement joins TRBV18 to TRBJ1-1, with D perhaps matching TRBD1 (5 bases). Looked up from germline, CDR1 is KGHSH and CDR2 is LQKENI. V lost 3 bases to trimming and J lost 5 bases, with 13 bases between them. The CDR3 has 14 residues. The CDR3 loop reads CASSPTRGRTEAFF. CDR3 nucleotides: TGTGCCAGCTCACCTACGCGGGGGAGAACTGAAGCTTTCTTT.

For the CDR3, the DNA is TGCGCCAGCAGCGATCCGAGCGGGAGTGAATACGAGCAGTACTTC. As protein: CASSDPSGSEYEQYF. The gene calls are TRBV5-1 and TRBJ2-7, with 8 positions matching TRBD2. V lost 4 bases, J lost 4 bases, and 10 bases stayed unmatched. Per the germline V gene, CDR1 is SGHRS and CDR2 is YFSETQ. The CDR3 contains 15 residues.

This chain joins TRBV4-3 and TRBJ2-3; D ambiguous. From germline, CDR1 is LGHNA and CDR2 YSLEER. The CDR3 loop spans 16 amino acids. Between the trimmed V and J ends, which lost 3 bases and 0 bases, there was a span of 13 bases. The CDR3 loop is CASSQEMRSSTDTQYF. The CDR3 DNA reads as TGCGCCAGCAGCCAGGAAATGAGATCTAGCACAGATACGCAGTATTTT.

The CDR3 DNA reads TGTGCCAGCAGCTTCCGGGTACAAAGGGAAACAGATACGCAGTATTTT. Amino acids: CASSFRVQRETDTQYF. The rearrangement joins TRBV5-6 to TRBJ2-3; no definite D call. Trimming took off 2 bases at V and 3 bases at J, with 16 bases between the two ends. This CDR3 has 16 residues. Germline V CDR1 and CDR2: SGHDT, YYEEEE.

The chain employs TRBV5-1 and TRBJ2-3; 9 nucleotides match TRBD1. From germline, CDR1 is SGHRS and CDR2 YFSETQ. This CDR3 is built from 16 residues. Germline trimming cut 4 bases from V and 2 bases from J; bases unmatched to any gene: 8. In DNA, the CDR3 is TGCGCCAGCAGCCTTAGAACAGGGGGCTCCACAGATACGCAGTATTTT. The encoded protein is CASSLRTGGSTDTQYF.

The chain joins TRBV29-1 to TRBJ2-2; either TRBD1 or TRBD2 may fit D (5 bases each). V was clipped by 6 bases and J by 4 bases, with 15 bases between them. The CDR3 runs 14 residues. Germline CDR1 reads SQVTM; CDR2 reads ANQGSEA. CDR3 DNA sequence: TGCAGCGTCGGGGCAGGGTACAGCACCGGGGAGCTGTTTTTT. It translates to CSVGAGYSTGELFF.

The genes are TRBV15 and TRBJ2-3, with D maybe TRBD2 (5 bases). The CDR3 totals 16 residues. V dropped 0 bases and J dropped 6 bases, with 16 bases sitting between them. CDR1 and CDR2 from the germline V gene are LNHNV and YYDKDF (reference sequence). The CDR3 nucleotides are TGTGCCACCAGCAGAGATAGACCCCCCAGAGGGGATACGCAGTATTTT. Its translation: CATSRDRPPRGDTQYF.

This clone was observed a few times. The chain employs TRBV6-5 and TRBJ1-6; TRBD1 might be the D (6 bases). The CDR3 length is 14 residues. Trimming shortened V by 7 bases and J by 10 bases, and 17 bases separated the two germline ends. Looked up from germline, CDR1 is MNHEY and CDR2 is SVGAGI. The CDR3 here is CASTPVTGASPLHF. The CDR3 region has the DNA TGTGCCAGCACCCCCGTGACAGGTGCCTCACCCCTCCACTTT.

The chain combines TRBV5-8 with TRBJ2-7, with D possibly being TRBD2 (6 bases). Germline lookup yields CDR1 SGHTS and CDR2 YDEGEE. V lost 1 base and J 3 bases, leaving 26 bases between the germline ends. The CDR3 loop spans 19 amino acids. In DNA, the CDR3 is TGTGCCAGCAGCTTGCGGGGCGGTCGGGGGTTATGGTTCAGCTACGAGCAGTACTTC. Translation gives CASSLRGGRGLWFSYEQYF.

This chain joins TRBV7-2 and TRBJ1-1; possibly TRBD1 for D (5 bases). This CDR3 is 14 amino acids long. Germline assignment: CDR1 SGHTA and CDR2 FQGNSA. Trimming cost V 1 base and J 11 bases, with 17 bases left between them. CDR3: CASSLEAGRRRAFF. CDR3 nucleotide sequence: TGTGCCAGCAGCTTAGAGGCAGGGCGAAGACGGGCTTTCTTT.

The chain uses TRBV15 and TRBJ2-5; D call uncertain. The CDR3 is made up of 15 amino acids. Germline lookup yields CDR1 LNHNV and CDR2 YYDKDF (reference sequence). Trimming removed 0 bases at V and 4 bases at J, with 12 bases between. The CDR3 DNA reads TGTGCCACCAGCAGAGATCGGTCCCGCGGAGAGACCCAGTACTTC. Protein product: CATSRDRSRGETQYF.

V usage is TRBV28 and J usage is TRBJ1-2; D perhaps matches TRBD1 (5 bases). This CDR3 has 18 residues. The germline CDR1 and CDR2 sequences are MDHEN and SYDVKM. The V end lost 2 bases, the J end lost 5 bases, and 24 bases lay between the germline ends. CDR3 DNA: TGTGCCAGCAGTTTAGCAGGGACGGGAGTTTTACGGGCTTATGGCTACACCTTC. It codes for CASSLAGTGVLRAYGYTF.

The gene calls are TRBV19 and TRBJ1-5; D perhaps matches TRBD1 (6 bases). This CDR3 contains 17 residues. CDR1 is LNHDA and CDR2 is SQIVND in the germline V gene (reference sequence). V lost 5 bases and J lost 0, with 17 bases in between. CDR3 region: CASSLYLGTNSNQPQHF. CDR3 sequence (DNA): TGTGCCAGTAGTCTTTACCTGGGGACAAATAGCAATCAGCCCCAGCATTTT.

The V and J genes are TRBV4-1 and TRBJ2-7; 7 bases map to TRBD2. The CDR3 runs 17 residues. The V and J ends lost 4 bases and 0 bases, in that order; junction bases with no gene match: 12. The germline V gene encodes CDR1 MGHRA and CDR2 YSYEKL. The CDR3 region has the DNA TGCGCCAGCAGCCGGGACTATGCAGTCGGTATCTCCTACGAGCAGTACTTC. Residues: CASSRDYAVGISYEQYF.

The CDR3 reads CAAFQPRGVNTEAFF. DNA of the CDR3: TGTGCCGCTTTTCAACCCAGGGGGGTGAACACTGAAGCTTTCTTT. This chain joins TRBV30 and TRBJ1-1, with 7 positions matching TRBD1. V lost 8 bases and J lost 0; bases outside the gene matches: 12. This CDR3 spans 15 amino acids. Looked up from germline, CDR1 is GTSNPN and CDR2 is SVGIG (reference sequence).

The chain couples TRBV5-4 to TRBJ2-7, with 8 positions matching TRBD1. This CDR3 is built from 15 residues. The J segment lost 3 bases and the V segment lost 4 bases, leaving 9 bases of the junction unmatched. The germline V gene encodes CDR1 SGHNT and CDR2 YYREEE (reference sequence). The CDR3 loop reads CASSPGQGQLYEQYF. CDR3 nucleotides: TGTGCCAGCAGCCCCGGACAGGGACAGCTCTACGAGCAGTACTTC.

The chain is built from TRBV7-9 and TRBJ2-3; TRBD2 matches 7 bases. The CDR3 consists of 16 residues. V shed 3 bases and J 3 bases; nucleotides not matched to a gene: 9. Per the germline V gene, CDR1 is SEHNR and CDR2 is FQNEAQ (reference sequence). The chain's CDR3 is CASSFTRDYPTDTQYF. Here the CDR3 DNA reads TGTGCCAGCAGCTTCACCCGGGACTACCCGACAGATACGCAGTATTTT.

The chain uses TRBV5-1 and TRBJ2-1, with 8 bases aligning to TRBD2. J gave up 6 bases and V 1 base, and 9 bases lay outside the gene matches. The length of the CDR3 is 16 residues. Per the germline V gene, CDR1 is SGHRS and CDR2 is YFSETQ. This CDR3 reads CASSLFTGTRSNEQFF. CDR3 nucleotide sequence: TGCGCCAGCAGCTTGTTCACCGGGACTAGAAGCAATGAGCAGTTCTTC.

The chain links TRBV2 to TRBJ2-3, with 12 bases matching TRBD2. This CDR3 spans 14 amino acids. CDR1 and CDR2 (germline): SNHLY, FYNNEI. Trimming removed 6 bases from V and 6 bases from J; junction bases left unmatched: 4. CDR3 protein: CASRLAGGSDTQYF. The CDR3 DNA sequence: TGTGCCAGCAGACTAGCGGGGGGCAGCGATACGCAGTATTTT.

The chain joins TRBV6-1 to TRBJ1-3; D not certain. V was pared by 1 base and J by 7 bases, with 14 bases between. From germline, CDR1 is MNHNS and CDR2 SASEGT. This CDR3 comprises 15 residues. The CDR3 DNA reads as TGTGCCAGCAGTGAAGGCCCAGAACTGGGGAACACCATATATTTT. It encodes CASSEGPELGNTIYF.

A remark on this clone: At one boundary the junction diverges from the germline segment, which might be a read error. This chain joins TRBV11-2 and TRBJ2-5; D might be TRBD2 (6 bases). The CDR3 runs 14 residues. The germline V gene encodes CDR1 SGHAT and CDR2 FQNNGV. The CDR3 coding sequence is TGCGCCAGCAGCCCCGGGACTGTTGCTGGGGCCCAGTACTTC. This codes for CASSPGTVAGAQYF.

This clone came up once. This chain connects TRBV2 to TRBJ1-5, with D tentatively TRBD1 (5 bases). This CDR3 region has 16 residues. Trimming cost V 2 bases and J 5 bases, with 16 bases left between them. Germline-derived CDR1 and CDR2 are SNHLY and FYNNEI. The CDR3 nucleotides read TGTGCCAGCAGTGAATGGATAGGGGAGGGAGATCAGCCCCAGCATTTT. It yields the protein CASSEWIGEGDQPQHF. Together with reference TRBV2 and TRBJ1-5, the CDR3 gives the full variable domain: EPEVTQTPSHQVTQMGQEVILRCVPISNHLYFYWYRQILGQKVEFLVSFYNNEISEKSEIFDDQFSVERPDGSNFTLKIRSTKLEDSAMYFCASSEWIGEGDQPQHFGDGTRLSIL.

The V and J genes are TRBV7-3 and TRBJ2-2; D gene ambiguous. Looked up from germline, CDR1 is SGHTA and CDR2 is FQGTGA. The CDR3 extends over 14 amino acids. Trimming took off 5 bases at V and 4 bases at J, with 11 bases between the two ends. CDR3 DNA sequence: TGTGCCAGCAGCACCCCCCCGGGCACCGGGGAGCTGTTTTTT. This codes for CASSTPPGTGELFF.

V gene TRBV29-1 combines with J gene TRBJ2-4; D remains ambiguous. CDR1 is SQVTM, CDR2 ANQGSEA, per germline. CDR3 length equals 12 residues. Between the trimmed V and J ends, which lost 5 bases and 2 bases, there was a span of 7 bases. CDR3 in DNA: TGCAGCGTTCTGGATCCCAAAAACATTCAGTACTTC. This translates into CSVLDPKNIQYF. The full variable domain, rest sourced from reference TRBV29-1 and TRBJ2-4, is SAVISQKPSRDICQRGTSLTIQCQVDSQVTMMFWYRQQPGQSLTLIATANQGSEATYESGFVIDKFPISRPNLTFSTLTVSNMSPEDSSIYLCSVLDPKNIQYFGAGTRLSVL.

The CDR3 sequence is CASSLLDRNNEQFF. CDR3 nucleotides: TGCGCCAGCAGCTTACTCGACAGGAACAATGAGCAGTTCTTC. V gene TRBV5-1 combines with J gene TRBJ2-1; the D gene is possibly TRBD1 (6 bases). Deletions cut 2 bases from V and 5 bases from J, with 11 bases between. The CDR3 extends over 14 amino acids. Germline lookup yields CDR1 SGHRS and CDR2 YFSETQ.

The J gene is TRBJ1-1, the V gene TRBV7-8, with 8 nucleotides matching TRBD1. This CDR3 region has 16 residues. Trimming took 4 bases from V and 3 from J; bases not matched to a gene: 10. The germline gives CDR1 SGHVS, CDR2 FQNEAQ. The CDR3 loop reads CASSSLTTGEHTEAFF. The CDR3 DNA follows: TGTGCCAGCAGCTCATTGACGACAGGGGAGCACACTGAAGCTTTCTTT.